Sequencing of this TCR beta chain was carried out in a study of shared clonotypes between healthy human individuals. Deep was the level at which the assay was run. Generated by immunoSEQ multiplex PCR, the TCRdb table keeps only in-frame clones and is missing some. The data contain about 1.5 million clones, 98% of them singletons. Details on this clone: Its antigen remains unidentified.

Study-level points and caveats: Genetic and exposure-history diversity was limited by the few donors.

All donors were healthy HIV-negative adults lacking recent acute infections or vaccinations. This sequence was found in a man aged 30-40 years in good health. Sequenced material: naive CD4+ T cells sorted from blood. The subset denotes: CD45RA+ positively selected.

The CDR3 nucleotides read TGTGCCAGCAGTTTATTTCGGAAGAACACTGAAGCTTTCTTT. Translation: CASSLFRKNTEAFF. The genes are TRBV28 and TRBJ1-1; no reliable D call. This CDR3 is built from 14 residues. Germline lookup yields CDR1 MDHEN and CDR2 SYDVKM. Trimming pared 1 base from V and 1 base from J, leaving 7 bases between.